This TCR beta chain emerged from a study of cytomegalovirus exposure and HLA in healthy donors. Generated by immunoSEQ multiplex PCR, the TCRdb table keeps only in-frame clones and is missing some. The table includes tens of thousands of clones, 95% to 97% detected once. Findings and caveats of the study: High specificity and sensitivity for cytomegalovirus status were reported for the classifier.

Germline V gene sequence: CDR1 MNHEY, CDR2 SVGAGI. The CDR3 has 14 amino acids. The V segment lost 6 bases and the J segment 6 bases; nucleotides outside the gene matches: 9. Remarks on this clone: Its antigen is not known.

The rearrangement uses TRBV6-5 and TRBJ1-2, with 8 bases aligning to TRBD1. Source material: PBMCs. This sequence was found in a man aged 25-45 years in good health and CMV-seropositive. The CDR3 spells CASRLAGGVNGYTF. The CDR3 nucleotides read TGTGCCAGCAGACTGGCAGGGGGCGTCAATGGCTACACCTTC.